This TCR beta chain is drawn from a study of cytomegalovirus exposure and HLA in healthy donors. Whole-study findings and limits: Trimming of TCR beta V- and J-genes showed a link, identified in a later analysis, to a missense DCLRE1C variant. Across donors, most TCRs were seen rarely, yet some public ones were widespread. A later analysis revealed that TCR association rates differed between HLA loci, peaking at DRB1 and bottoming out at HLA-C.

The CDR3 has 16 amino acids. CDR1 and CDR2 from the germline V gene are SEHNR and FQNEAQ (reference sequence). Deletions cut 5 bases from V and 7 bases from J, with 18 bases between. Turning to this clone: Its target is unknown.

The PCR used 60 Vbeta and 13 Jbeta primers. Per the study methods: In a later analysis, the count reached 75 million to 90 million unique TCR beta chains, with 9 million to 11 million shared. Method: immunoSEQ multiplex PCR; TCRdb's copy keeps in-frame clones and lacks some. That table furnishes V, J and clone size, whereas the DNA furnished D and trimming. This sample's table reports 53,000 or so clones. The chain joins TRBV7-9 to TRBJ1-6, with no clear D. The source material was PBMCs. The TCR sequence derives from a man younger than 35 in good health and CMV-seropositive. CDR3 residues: CASSTLGRVNNSPLHF. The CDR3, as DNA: TGTGCCAGCAGCACCCTTGGGCGGGTAAACAATTCACCCCTCCACTTT. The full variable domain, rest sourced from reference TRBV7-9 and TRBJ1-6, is DTGVSQNPRHKITKRGQNVTFRCDPISEHNRLYWYRQTLGQGPEFLTYFQNEAQLEKSRLLSDRFSAERPKGSFSTLEIQRTEQGDSAMYLCASSTLGRVNNSPLHFGNGTRLTVT.